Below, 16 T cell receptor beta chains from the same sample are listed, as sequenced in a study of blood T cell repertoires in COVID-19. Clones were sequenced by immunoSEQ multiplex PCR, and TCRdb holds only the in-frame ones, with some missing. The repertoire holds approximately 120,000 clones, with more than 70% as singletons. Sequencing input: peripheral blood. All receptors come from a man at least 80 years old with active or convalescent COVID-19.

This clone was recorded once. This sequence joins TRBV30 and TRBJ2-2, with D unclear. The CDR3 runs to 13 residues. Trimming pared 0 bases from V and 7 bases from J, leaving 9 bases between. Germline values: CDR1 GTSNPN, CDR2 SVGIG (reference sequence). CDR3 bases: TGTGCCTGGAGTGTACTGGTGGTCGGGGAGCTGTTTTTT. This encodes CAWSVLVVGELFF.

The DNA of the CDR3 is TGTGCCACTACTAGCGGGGGGTTTTCCTACGAGCAGTACTTC. This encodes CATTSGGFSYEQYF. This chain connects TRBV2 to TRBJ2-7; 12 bases line up with TRBD2. The V and J ends lost 10 bases and 1 base, in that order; junction bases with no gene match: 5. The CDR3 contains 14 residues. Germline V gene data show CDR1 as SNHLY and CDR2 as FYNNEI.

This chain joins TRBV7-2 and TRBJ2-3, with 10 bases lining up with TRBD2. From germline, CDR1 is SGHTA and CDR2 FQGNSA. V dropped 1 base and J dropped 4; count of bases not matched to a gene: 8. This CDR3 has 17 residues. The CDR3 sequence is CASSLVRLAGGADTQYF. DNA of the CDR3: TGTGCCAGCAGCTTAGTGAGGTTAGCGGGGGGTGCAGATACGCAGTATTTT. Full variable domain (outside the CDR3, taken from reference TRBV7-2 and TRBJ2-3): GAGVSQSPSNKVTEKGKDVELRCDPISGHTALYWYRQSLGQGLEFLIYFQGNSAPDKSGLPSDRFSAERTGGSVSTLTIQRTQQEDSAVYLCASSLVRLAGGADTQYFGPGTRLTVL.

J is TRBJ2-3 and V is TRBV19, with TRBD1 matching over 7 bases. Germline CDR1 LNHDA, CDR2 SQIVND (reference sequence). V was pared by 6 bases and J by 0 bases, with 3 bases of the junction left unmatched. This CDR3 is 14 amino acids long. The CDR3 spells CASRPQGSTDTQYF. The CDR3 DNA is TGTGCCAGTAGGCCACAGGGGAGCACAGATACGCAGTATTTT.

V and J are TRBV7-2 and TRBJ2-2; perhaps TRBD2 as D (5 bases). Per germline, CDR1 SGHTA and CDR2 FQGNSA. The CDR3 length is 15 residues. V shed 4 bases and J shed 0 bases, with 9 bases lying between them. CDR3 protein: CASSSGLSNTGELFF. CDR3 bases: TGTGCCAGCAGCTCCGGACTGTCGAACACCGGGGAGCTGTTTTTT. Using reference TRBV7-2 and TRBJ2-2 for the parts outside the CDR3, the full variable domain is GAGVSQSPSNKVTEKGKDVELRCDPISGHTALYWYRQSLGQGLEFLIYFQGNSAPDKSGLPSDRFSAERTGGSVSTLTIQRTQQEDSAVYLCASSSGLSNTGELFFGEGSRLTVL.

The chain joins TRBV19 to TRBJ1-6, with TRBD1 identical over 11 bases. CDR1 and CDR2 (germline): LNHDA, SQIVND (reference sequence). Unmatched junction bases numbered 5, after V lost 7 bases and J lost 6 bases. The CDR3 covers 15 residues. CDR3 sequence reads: CASKTGTGGNSPLHF. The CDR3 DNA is TGTGCCAGTAAAACCGGGACAGGGGGTAATTCACCCCTCCACTTT. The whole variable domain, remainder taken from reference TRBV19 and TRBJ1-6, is DGGITQSPKYLFRKEGQNVTLSCEQNLNHDAMYWYRQDPGQGLRLIYYSQIVNDFQKGDIAEGYSVSREKKESFPLTVTSAQKNPTAFYLCASKTGTGGNSPLHFGNGTRLTVT.

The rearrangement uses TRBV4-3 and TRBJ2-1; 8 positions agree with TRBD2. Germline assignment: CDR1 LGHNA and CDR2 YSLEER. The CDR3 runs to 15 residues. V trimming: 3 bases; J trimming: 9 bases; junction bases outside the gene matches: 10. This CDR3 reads CASSHVGAGGIEQFF. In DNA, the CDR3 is TGCGCCAGCAGCCATGTTGGGGCGGGGGGCATTGAGCAGTTCTTC.

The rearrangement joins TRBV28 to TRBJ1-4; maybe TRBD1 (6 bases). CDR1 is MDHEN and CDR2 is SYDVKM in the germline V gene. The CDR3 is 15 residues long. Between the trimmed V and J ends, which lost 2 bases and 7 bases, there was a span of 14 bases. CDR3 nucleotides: TGTGCCAGCAGTTTACCTACAGGGCTTAGTGAAAAACTGTTTTTT. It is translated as CASSLPTGLSEKLFF.

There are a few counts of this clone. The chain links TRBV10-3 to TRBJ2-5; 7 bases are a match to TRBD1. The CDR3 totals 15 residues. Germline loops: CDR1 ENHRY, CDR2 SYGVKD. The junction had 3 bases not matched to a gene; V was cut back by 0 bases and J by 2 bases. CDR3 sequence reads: CAISESRGSQETQYF. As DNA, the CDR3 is TGTGCCATCAGTGAGTCCAGGGGGTCTCAAGAGACCCAGTACTTC.

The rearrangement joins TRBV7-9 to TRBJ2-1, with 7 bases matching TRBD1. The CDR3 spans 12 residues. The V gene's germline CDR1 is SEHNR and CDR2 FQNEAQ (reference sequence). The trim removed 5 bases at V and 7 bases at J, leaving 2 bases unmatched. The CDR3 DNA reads TGTGCCAGCAGCCAACAGGGGAATGAGCAGTTCTTC. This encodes CASSQQGNEQFF.

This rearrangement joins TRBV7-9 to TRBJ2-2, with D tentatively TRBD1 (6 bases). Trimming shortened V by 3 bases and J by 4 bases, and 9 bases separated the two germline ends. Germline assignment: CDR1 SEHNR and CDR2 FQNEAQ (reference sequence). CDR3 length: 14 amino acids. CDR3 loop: CASSLGAGTGELFF. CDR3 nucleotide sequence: TGTGCCAGCAGCTTGGGGGCGGGCACCGGGGAGCTGTTTTTT. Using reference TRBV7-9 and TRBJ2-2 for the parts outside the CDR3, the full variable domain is DTGVSQNPRHKITKRGQNVTFRCDPISEHNRLYWYRQTLGQGPEFLTYFQNEAQLEKSRLLSDRFSAERPKGSFSTLEIQRTEQGDSAMYLCASSLGAGTGELFFGEGSRLTVL.

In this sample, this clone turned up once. Written as DNA, the CDR3 is TGCGCCAGCAGCTTGGGACAGGGGTTAGGCGAGCAGTACTTC. Translating gives CASSLGQGLGEQYF. The genes are TRBV5-1 and TRBJ2-7; 8 bases match TRBD1. CDR1 and CDR2 (germline): SGHRS, YFSETQ. Trimming took 0 bases from V and 6 from J; bases not matched to a gene: 5. This CDR3 contains 14 residues.

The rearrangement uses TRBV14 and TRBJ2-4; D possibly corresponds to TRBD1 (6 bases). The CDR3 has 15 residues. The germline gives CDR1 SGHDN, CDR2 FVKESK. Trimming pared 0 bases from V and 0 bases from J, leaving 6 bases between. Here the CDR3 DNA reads TGTGCCAGCAGCCAAGAGGACAGAGCCAAAAACATTCAGTACTTC. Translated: CASSQEDRAKNIQYF. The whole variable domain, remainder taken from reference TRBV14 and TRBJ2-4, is EAGVTQFPSHSVIEKGQTVTLRCDPISGHDNLYWYRRVMGKEIKFLLHFVKESKQDESGMPNNRFLAERTGGTYSTLKVQPAELEDSGVYFCASSQEDRAKNIQYFGAGTRLSVL.

In nucleotides, the CDR3 is TGTGCCAGTAGTAGACGGGAGGTCGCTGAAGCTTTCTTT. It is translated as CASSRREVAEAFF. This chain connects TRBV19 to TRBJ1-1; D call uncertain. The CDR3 has 13 amino acids. V lost 4 bases to trimming and J lost 6 bases, with 12 bases between them. Germline V gene sequence: CDR1 LNHDA, CDR2 SQIVND (reference sequence).

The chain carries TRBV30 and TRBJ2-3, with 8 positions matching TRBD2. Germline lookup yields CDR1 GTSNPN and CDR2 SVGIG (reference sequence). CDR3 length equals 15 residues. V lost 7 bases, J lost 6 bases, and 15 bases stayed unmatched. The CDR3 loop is CASRSTAGAADTQYF. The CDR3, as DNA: TGTGCCTCACGTTCGACAGCGGGGGCGGCGGATACGCAGTATTTT.

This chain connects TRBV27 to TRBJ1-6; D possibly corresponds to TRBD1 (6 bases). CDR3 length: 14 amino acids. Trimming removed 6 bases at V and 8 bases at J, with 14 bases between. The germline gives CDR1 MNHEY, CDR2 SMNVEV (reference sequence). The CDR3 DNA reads TGTGCCAGCAGGGTCAGGGGTTGGGATTCACCCCTCCACTTT. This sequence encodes CASRVRGWDSPLHF.